This T cell receptor (beta chain) comes out of a study of shared clonotypes between healthy human individuals (dated by TCRdb to 2019 to 2021). General notes on the study: A few men and a couple of women, aged 18 to 49 years, made up the cohort. Per donor, leukapheresis produced somewhere between about 0.85 and 8.9 billion PBMCs. The study deeply sequenced blood TCR repertoires of several healthy adults to estimate repertoire size and the extent of clonotype sharing between individuals. For each donor, CD4 naive and CD4 memory were each run on three plates, CD8 naive on two plates, and CD8 memory on one plate. To increase sequencing depth and limit assay-specific biases, TCR repertoire library preparation and sequencing were carried out by different laboratories using diverse techniques.

Study-wide conclusions, independent of this receptor: Pairwise subsampling indicated that sequencing depth was expected to affect the degree of clonotype sharing among donors. Only blood was sampled, and tissue TCR repertoires likely differ from those in blood. Approximately 5% of naive CD4, more than 3% of naive CD8, roughly 2.5% of memory CD4, and 0.35% to 0.4% of memory CD8 clonotypes were shared across a few donors. Estimated clonotype richness was generally larger for naive than for memory subsets. Higher generation probabilities were observed for clonotypes shared by all four sorted-subset donors than for non-shared clonotypes. Because the study included a small number of donors, the genetic and exposure-history diversity represented was limited. Incomplete sequencing was indicated by rarefaction of sorted-subset datasets, despite the large sequencing depth.

Using the deep immunoSEQ assay, TCR CDR3 regions were amplified from genomic DNA by multiplex PCR. For each cell subset, the extracted genomic DNA was distributed evenly across all wells of several immunoSEQ 96-well plates, and each plate served as one replicate. For sorted subsets, around 200 ng genomic DNA, equal to 30,000 to 35,000 T cell genomes, was loaded into each replicate PCR. Purified libraries were measured with a Qubit 3.0 fluorometer, size-checked on a Bioanalyzer 2100, and measured again with the KAPA Library Quantification kit. Every immunoSEQ 96-well plate was sequenced on a separate single-read 150-cycle Illumina NextSeq 550 flow cell. As for the authors' bioinformatics: Because only junctional sequences without quality scores were contained in the immunoSEQ output, filtering matching that applied to full-length reads could not be performed. To assign V/J genes and CDR3, sequences were annotated against IMGT germline references using PyIR, a Python wrapper for IgBLAST v1.9. Reads with weak V/J assignments (E-value above 1e-6), missing CDR3, stop codons, out-of-frame junctions, or ambiguous translated residues were removed. A V3J clonotype was defined by an identical inferred V gene, J gene, and CDR3 amino acid sequence. The percentage overlap between two repertoires was calculated by dividing the number of shared unique clonotypes by the size of the smaller repertoire. Repertoire richness was assessed with RTK rarefaction, the Chao1 estimator, and Recon v2.1 estimates of unobserved clonotypes. Generation probabilities were computed with OLGA for all TCRbeta clonotypes obtained by the gDNA method from four donors. TCRdb mirrors the immuneACCESS table, restricted to in-frame sequences. Some clones are absent from its copies; in checked studies, under half trace to an unresolved V gene, and the reason for the others is unknown. Clone size and V and J calls were adopted from that table, with D and trimming inferred from the DNA. The sample table contains about 1.5 million clones; only one count was recorded for 95% to 99% of them. The top ten hold approximately 0.44% of the sample.

Healthy HIV-negative adults with no recently reported acute infections or vaccinations were included as donors. Only Caucasian adults living in Nashville, Tennessee, USA were represented among the donors. CD4+ T cells were enriched through magnetic negative selection, after which naive cells were positively selected on CD45RA and the remaining negative fraction served as the memory subset. After blood collection by leukapheresis, PBMCs were isolated using Ficoll-Histopaque density gradient centrifugation and then cryopreserved in the vapor phase of liquid nitrogen. Purity and quantity of every magnetically sorted T cell population were checked by analytical flow cytometry. Each sorted fraction had its genomic DNA isolated and then quantified by UV absorbance on a Nanodrop 2000c. The trim is 4 bases for V and 6 bases for J, with a gap of 18 bases between the germline ends. In the germline V gene, CDR1 corresponds to MDHEN and CDR2 to SYDVKM. Including the terminal cysteine and phenylalanine, the CDR3 comprises 15 residues. Only the CDR3 part of the read is kept: 45 bases, read in frame from the first base.

Comments on this clone: Its specific antigen is unknown. The record has no base qualities; no much larger clone is one base away.

The rearranged chain carries TRBV28 and TRBJ1-2, and possibly TRBD1, on 6 matching bases. This TCR derives from a man younger than 45 in good health. Sequences were obtained from naive CD4+ T cells sorted from blood. The cell subset or site label corresponds to: CD45RA+ positively selected. The CDR3 protein sequence reads: CASSWRGAADNGYTF. The DNA sequence follows: TGTGCCAGCAGTTGGCGGGGGGCGGCGGATAATGGCTACACCTTC.